This entry describes one T cell receptor beta chain. The antigen is unknown. The junction and the germline gene differ at one end; a read error may be behind it. The time point was: blood 2 weeks post-SBRT. Treatment noted: 15 Gy SBRT to primary tumor, nephrectomy 4 weeks later. The tumor was a clear cell renal cell carcinoma. The record originates from a study of radiation and T cells in renal cell carcinoma. Study information: Nephrectomy followed 15 Gy stereotactic body radiation by 4 weeks.

Study-level points and caveats: From baseline, blood top tumor clonotypes peaked at 2 weeks post-radiation.

Some clones are missing from TCRdb's copy, which holds only in-frame ones; the method was immunoSEQ multiplex PCR. This table has 150,000 or so clones, about nine tenths appearing once. This CDR3 has 14 amino acids. Germline V gene data show CDR1 as SNHLY and CDR2 as FYNNEI. This specimen was blood, taken from a patient whose treatment included radiotherapy and nephrectomy. The chain has TRBV2 and TRBJ2-3, with D unclear. The clonotype comes from a woman between 50 and 59 years old with renal cell carcinoma. The CDR3 DNA reads TGTGCCAGCAGTGAATTAGCTACAACAGATACGCGGTATTTT. Translating it yields CASSELATTDTRYF. The complete variable domain, with remaining parts taken from reference TRBV2 and TRBJ2-3, reads EPEVTQTPSHQVTQMGQEVILRCVPISNHLYFYWYRQILGQKVEFLVSFYNNEISEKSEIFDDQFSVERPDGSNFTLKIRSTKLEDSAMYFCASSELATTDTRYFGPGTRLTVL.